The 19 T cell receptor beta chains below were found in one sample sequenced in a study of radiotherapy plus CTLA-4 blockade in lung cancer. Sequenced by immunoSEQ multiplex PCR; TCRdb stores in-frame clones only, minus some. Seen here are approximately 85,000 clones, approximately 83% observed once, and the top ten hold approximately 2%. The starting material was peripheral blood, obtained from a patient treated with radiotherapy plus ipilimumab. These receptors all come from a human donor with non-small cell lung cancer who had a partial response to radiotherapy plus ipilimumab.

The chain recombines TRBV21-1 with TRBJ2-7; TRBD1 was called by the table and not checked on the DNA. TRBV21-1 is deemed a pseudogene. This CDR3 has 15 amino acids. In DNA form, the CDR3 reads TGTGCCAGCAGCAACACCACAGGGGGAAGTTACGAGCAGTACTTC. It encodes CASSNTTGGSYEQYF.

V gene TRBV6-1 combines with J gene TRBJ1-5; 9 bases map to TRBD1. CDR3 length equals 15 residues. Germline values: CDR1 MNHNS, CDR2 SASEGT. The J segment lost 2 bases and the V segment lost 6 bases, leaving 5 bases of the junction unmatched. CDR3 sequence (DNA): TGTGCCAGCAGGGAGGACAGGGGCGGCAATCAGCCCCAGCATTTT. Residues: CASREDRGGNQPQHF.

The chain has TRBV7-2 and TRBJ2-3, with 12 bases aligning to TRBD2. CDR3 size: 18 residues. V trimming: 4 bases; J trimming: 0 bases; junction bases outside the gene matches: 8. Germline V lookup: CDR1 SGHTA, CDR2 FQGNSA. CDR3 residues: CASSYKASGRASTDTQYF. In nucleotides, the CDR3 is TGTGCCAGCAGCTATAAAGCTAGCGGGAGGGCTAGCACAGATACGCAGTATTTT.

This clone was seen just once. V is TRBV30 and J is TRBJ2-7, with 7 bases fitting TRBD2. This CDR3 comprises 13 residues. Germline V gives CDR1 GTSNPN, CDR2 SVGIG (reference sequence). Trimming took 2 bases from V and 5 from J; bases not matched to a gene: 6. CDR3 in DNA: TGTGCCTGGAGTCCCCCGGGGGGAAACGAGCAGTACGTC. It codes for CAWSPPGGNEQYV.

V is TRBV28 and J is TRBJ1-1, with D possibly TRBD1 on 6 matching bases. Germline CDR1 is MDHEN and CDR2 is SYDVKM. The CDR3 is 15 amino acids. Trimming stripped 5 bases from V and 4 bases from J, with 17 bases between. CDR3 DNA sequence: TGTGCCAGCAGTCCCCCCCAGGGGCTGGTCACTGAAGCTTTCTTT. Protein sequence: CASSPPQGLVTEAFF.

The chain is built from TRBV7-2 and TRBJ2-7; 10 bases agree with TRBD2. The CDR3 length is 14 residues. Unmatched junction bases numbered 3, after V lost 5 bases and J lost 2 bases. CDR1 SGHTA and CDR2 FQGNSA come from the germline V gene. In DNA, the CDR3 is TGTGCCAGCAGCATGAGCGGGAGGGCCTACGAGCAGTACTTC. This translates into CASSMSGRAYEQYF.

The chain recombines TRBV2 with TRBJ1-5, with 7 bases fitting TRBD1. The CDR3 extends over 15 amino acids. After removal of 6 bases from V and 2 bases from J, the junction contained 7 bases not matched to a gene. Germline CDR1 reads SNHLY; CDR2 reads FYNNEI. The CDR3 loop reads CASREQGVRNQPQHF. CDR3 sequence (DNA): TGTGCCAGCAGGGAGCAGGGGGTCCGCAATCAGCCCCAGCATTTT. Full variable domain (outside the CDR3, taken from reference TRBV2 and TRBJ1-5): EPEVTQTPSHQVTQMGQEVILRCVPISNHLYFYWYRQILGQKVEFLVSFYNNEISEKSEIFDDQFSVERPDGSNFTLKIRSTKLEDSAMYFCASREQGVRNQPQHFGDGTRLSIL.

The rearrangement joins TRBV19 to TRBJ1-2; 9 bases map to TRBD1. Trimming cost V 7 bases and J 10 bases; bases outside gene matches: 13. Germline V lookup: CDR1 LNHDA, CDR2 SQIVND (reference sequence). CDR3 length equals 14 residues. Written as DNA, the CDR3 is TGTGCCAGTACCCCGGGACAGGGTCTTTCCGACTACACCTTC. It codes for CASTPGQGLSDYTF.

This clone was recorded once. This sample includes further DNA sequences coding for the same CDR3. The chain combines TRBV6-1 with TRBJ1-5; D perhaps matches TRBD1 (6 bases). Per germline, CDR1 MNHNS and CDR2 SASEGT. The CDR3 has 14 amino acids. V was trimmed by 6 bases and J by 2 bases, leaving 11 bases between them. The CDR3 bases are TGTGCCAGCAGAGTGACAGGAGGCAATCAGCCCCAGCATTTT. It encodes CASRVTGGNQPQHF.

Worth noting for this clone: This CDR3 fails to terminate in the conserved phenylalanine or tryptophan, so it likely reflects a read error. The chain recombines TRBV7-2 with TRBJ2-7; TRBD1 aligns across 8 bases. Germline V gene lookup returns CDR1 SGHTA and CDR2 FQGNSA. The CDR3 loop spans 16 amino acids. V was clipped by 0 bases and J by 4 bases; unmatched bases: 8. CDR3 protein: CASSLAGPGGQYEQYL. CDR3 nucleotides: TGTGCCAGCAGCTTAGCTGGGCCAGGGGGCCAGTACGAGCAGTACCTC.

The V call is TRBV6-6, the J call TRBJ1-2; 8 bases map to TRBD1. This CDR3 spans 16 amino acids. The ends lost 6 bases at V and 4 bases at J; junction bases unmatched: 13. Germline-derived CDR1 and CDR2 are MNHNY and SVGAGI (reference sequence). CDR3 coding DNA: TGTGCCAGCAGGAGATTCTTAACCGACAGGGGCTATGGCTACACCTTC. Translated, it gives CASRRFLTDRGYGYTF.

This chain joins TRBV27 and TRBJ1-5; 7 positions match TRBD1. The CDR3 contains 17 residues. The ends lost 6 bases at V and 1 base at J; junction bases unmatched: 12. CDR1 is MNHEY and CDR2 is SMNVEV in the germline V gene (reference sequence). This CDR3 reads CASSRISQGDSNQPQHF. CDR3 DNA: TGTGCCAGCAGCCGAATATCGCAGGGGGACAGCAATCAGCCCCAGCATTTT.

This clone was seen once. V and J are TRBV18 and TRBJ2-3; TRBD2 matches 10 bases. This CDR3 contains 16 residues. Germline lookup yields CDR1 KGHSH and CDR2 LQKENI. Trimming at V came to 8 bases and at J to 5 bases, leaving 13 bases not matched to a gene. The CDR3 bases are TGTGCCAGCCAACAGTCTCTAGCGGGAGAGGTAGATACGCAGTATTTT. It specifies CASQQSLAGEVDTQYF.

This sequence joins TRBV9 and TRBJ1-1; D possibly corresponds to TRBD1 (5 bases). V lost 0 bases and J lost 6, with 12 bases in between. The CDR3 consists of 14 residues. Germline V CDR1 and CDR2: SGDLS, YYNGEE. Here the CDR3 DNA reads TGTGCCAGCAGCGTAGTAGGGGCTACGGCTGAAGCTTTCTTT. Encoded protein: CASSVVGATAEAFF.

This clone occurred once. The J gene is TRBJ1-1, the V gene TRBV28, with a tentative D call TRBD1 (5 bases). Per germline, CDR1 MDHEN and CDR2 SYDVKM. V lost 5 bases and J lost 5, with 15 bases in between. This CDR3 comprises 14 residues. The CDR3 region is CASSEKGRRTEAFF. The CDR3 region has the DNA TGTGCCAGCAGTGAAAAGGGGAGGCGGACTGAAGCTTTCTTT.

V gene TRBV5-4 combines with J gene TRBJ2-2; no firm D call. The CDR3 runs 13 residues. Trimming removed 0 bases at V and 3 bases at J, with 3 bases between. From germline, CDR1 is SGHNT and CDR2 YYREEE (reference sequence). The CDR3 protein is CASSLVDTGELFF. The CDR3 DNA sequence: TGTGCCAGCAGCTTGGTCGACACCGGGGAGCTGTTTTTT.

This clone was counted once. The rearrangement joins TRBV5-1 to TRBJ2-4, with 9 positions matching TRBD1. Germline V gene lookup returns CDR1 SGHRS and CDR2 YFSETQ. This CDR3 is built from 19 residues. V dropped 0 bases and J dropped 0; count of bases not matched to a gene: 10. The CDR3 DNA reads TGCGCCAGCAGCTTGGATACAGGGGGCTTAACCCTAGCCAAAAACATTCAGTACTTC. Translated: CASSLDTGGLTLAKNIQYF. The full variable domain, completed using reference TRBV5-1 and TRBJ2-4, is KAGVTQTPRYLIKTRGQQVTLSCSPISGHRSVSWYQQTPGQGLQFLFEYFSETQRNKGNFPGRFSGRQFSNSRSEMNVSTLELGDSALYLCASSLDTGGLTLAKNIQYFGAGTRLSVL.

The J gene is TRBJ1-1, the V gene TRBV28; TRBD1 might be the D (6 bases). Trimming removed 6 bases from V and 6 bases from J, with 23 bases in between. Germline V gene lookup returns CDR1 MDHEN and CDR2 SYDVKM. The CDR3 is made up of 16 amino acids. CDR3 sequence: CASSPRVAPGGPEAFF. The DNA of the CDR3 is TGTGCCAGCAGCCCAAGGGTGGCTCCCGGGGGGCCTGAAGCTTTCTTT. The variable domain in full, with the rest retrieved from reference TRBV28 and TRBJ1-1, is DVKVTQSSRYLVKRTGEKVFLECVQDMDHENMFWYRQDPGLGLRLIYFSYDVKMKEKGDIPEGYSVSREKKERFSLILESASTNQTSMYLCASSPRVAPGGPEAFFGQGTRLTVV.

The chain has TRBV4-1 and TRBJ2-3, with 14 bases fitting TRBD2. V lost 3 bases to trimming and J lost 5 bases; unmatched junction nucleotides: 1. The length of the CDR3 is 15 residues. Germline-derived CDR1 and CDR2 are MGHRA and YSYEKL. The CDR3 loop is CASSQTSGRVDTQYF. The CDR3 DNA sequence: TGCGCCAGCAGCCAGACTAGCGGGAGGGTAGATACGCAGTATTTT.